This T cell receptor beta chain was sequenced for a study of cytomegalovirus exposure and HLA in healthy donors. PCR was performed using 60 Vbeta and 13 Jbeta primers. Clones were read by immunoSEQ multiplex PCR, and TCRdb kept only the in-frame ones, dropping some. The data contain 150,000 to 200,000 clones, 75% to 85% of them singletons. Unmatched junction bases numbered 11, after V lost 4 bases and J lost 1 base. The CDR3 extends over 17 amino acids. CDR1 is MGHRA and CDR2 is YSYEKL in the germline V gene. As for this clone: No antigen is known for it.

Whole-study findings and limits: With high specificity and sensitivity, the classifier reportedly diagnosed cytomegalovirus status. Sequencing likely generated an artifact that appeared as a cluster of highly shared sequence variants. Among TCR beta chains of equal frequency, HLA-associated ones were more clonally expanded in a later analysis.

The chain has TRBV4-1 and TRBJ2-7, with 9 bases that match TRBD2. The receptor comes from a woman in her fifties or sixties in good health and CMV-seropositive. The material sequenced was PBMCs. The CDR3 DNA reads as TGCGCCAGCAGCCCGACCCCGGGTAGCGGGGGTTCCTACGAGCAGTACTTC. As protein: CASSPTPGSGGSYEQYF.